The rows below give T cell receptor beta chains drawn from one sample of a study of shared clonotypes between healthy human individuals. Data came from immunoSEQ multiplex PCR; TCRdb stores just in-frame clones and leaves some out. Altogether around 2.1 million clones are present, 90% to 97% being singletons, with the ten largest covering around 0.13%. The sample was naive CD4+ T cells sorted from blood. All receptors come from a man younger than 30 in good health. Both conserved end residues are part of each CDR3. Fields, in order: D gene, V gene, J gene, CDR3 DNA, CDR3 protein. A D gene is named only where the DNA matches it firmly.

-	TRBV30	TRBJ2-3	TGTGCCTGGAGTACTATGACAGATACGCAGTATTTT	CAWSTMTDTQYF
-	TRBV7-8	TRBJ2-7	TGTGCCAGCAGCTCACCGGGACTCCGCTCCTACGAGCAGTACTTC	CASSSPGLRSYEQYF
-	TRBV5-1	TRBJ2-3	TGCGCCAGCAGCTATTCGACGGCCATAACAGATACGCAGTATTTT	CASSYSTAITDTQYF
-	TRBV5-1	TRBJ1-6	TGCGCCAGCAGCTTAGGGGCGGTTAATTCACCCCTCCACTTT	CASSLGAVNSPLHF
-	TRBV5-1	TRBJ2-7	TGCGCCAGCAGCTTGGATCCGGGGGCCTCCGCCTACGAGCAGTACTTC	CASSLDPGASAYEQYF
TRBD1	TRBV5-6	TRBJ1-1	TGTGCCAGCAGCTTGTTGGACAGGTTGAACACTGAAGCTTTCTTT	CASSLLDRLNTEAFF
TRBD2	TRBV4-3	TRBJ2-2	TGCGCCAGCAGCCAAGATCAGGGACTAGCCGGGGAGCTGTTTTTT	CASSQDQGLAGELFF
-	TRBV2	TRBJ1-1	TGTGCCAGCAGGGGCGTCCTAGGGATCACTGAAGCTTTCTTT	CASRGVLGITEAFF
-	TRBV7-2	TRBJ2-7	TGTGCCAGCAGCTTAGGTGGGACGGCCACCTACGAGCAGTACTTC	CASSLGGTATYEQYF
TRBD2	TRBV9	TRBJ2-5	TGTGCCAGCAGCGCCGGGACTAGCGGGACGTATTTGAAAGAGACCCAGTACTTC	CASSAGTSGTYLKETQYF
-	TRBV29-1	TRBJ1-1	TGCAGCGCAGCCACGATGACTGAAGCTTTCTTT	CSAATMTEAFF